This TCR beta chain was obtained from a study of cytomegalovirus exposure and HLA in healthy donors. Findings and limits, study-wide: Most TCR beta V segments were productive about 90% or about 30% of the time in an earlier analysis. Presence/absence analysis assumed near-uniform sequencing depth across donors.

V trimming: 3 bases; J trimming: 2 bases; junction bases outside the gene matches: 12. The CDR3 covers 17 residues. Looked up from germline, CDR1 is SGHTS and CDR2 is YDEGEE. This PCR relied on a set of 60 Vbeta primers and 13 Jbeta primers. Measured with immunoSEQ multiplex PCR; TCRdb has only the in-frame clones, and not every one. The table lists 200,000 to 250,000 clones, roughly four fifths of them singletons. Regarding this clone: The antigen is not known.

These donors, healthy bone marrow donors, were studied. The sequence came from a middle-aged woman in good health and CMV-seronegative. The sample comprised PBMCs. The chain joins TRBV5-8 to TRBJ2-3; TRBD1 matches at 7 bases. The DNA for the CDR3 is TGTGCCAGCAGCTGGTACCGGGACAGAGGGGTCACAGATACGCAGTATTTT. It encodes CASSWYRDRGVTDTQYF.